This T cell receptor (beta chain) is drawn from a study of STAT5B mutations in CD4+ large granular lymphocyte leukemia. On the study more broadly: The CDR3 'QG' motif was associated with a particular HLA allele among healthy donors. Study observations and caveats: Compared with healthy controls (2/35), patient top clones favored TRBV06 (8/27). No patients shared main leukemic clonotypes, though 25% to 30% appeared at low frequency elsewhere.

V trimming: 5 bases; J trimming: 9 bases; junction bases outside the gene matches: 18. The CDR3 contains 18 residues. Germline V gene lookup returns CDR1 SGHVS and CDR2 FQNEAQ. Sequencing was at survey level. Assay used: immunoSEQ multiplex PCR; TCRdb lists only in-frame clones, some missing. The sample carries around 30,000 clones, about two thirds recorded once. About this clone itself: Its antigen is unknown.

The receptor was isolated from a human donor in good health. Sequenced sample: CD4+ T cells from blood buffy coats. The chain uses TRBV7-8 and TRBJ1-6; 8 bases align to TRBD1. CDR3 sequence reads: CASSQGQETIGAISPLHF. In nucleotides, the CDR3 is TGTGCCAGCAGCCAGGGACAGGAGACGATAGGGGCCATTTCACCCCTCCACTTT.